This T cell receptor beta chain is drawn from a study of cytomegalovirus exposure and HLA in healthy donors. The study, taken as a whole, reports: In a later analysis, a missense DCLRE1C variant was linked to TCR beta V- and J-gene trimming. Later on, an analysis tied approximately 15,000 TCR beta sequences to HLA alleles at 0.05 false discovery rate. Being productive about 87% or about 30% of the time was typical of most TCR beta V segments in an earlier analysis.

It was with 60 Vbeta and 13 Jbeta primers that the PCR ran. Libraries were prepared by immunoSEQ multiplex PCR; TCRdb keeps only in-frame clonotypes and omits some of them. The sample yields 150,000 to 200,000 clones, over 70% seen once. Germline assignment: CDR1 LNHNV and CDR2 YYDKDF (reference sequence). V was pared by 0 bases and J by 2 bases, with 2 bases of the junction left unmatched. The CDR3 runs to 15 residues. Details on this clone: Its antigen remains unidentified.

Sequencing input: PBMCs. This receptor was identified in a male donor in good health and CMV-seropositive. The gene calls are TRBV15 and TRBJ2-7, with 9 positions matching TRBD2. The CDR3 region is CATSRERGGTYEQYF. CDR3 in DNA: TGTGCCACCAGCAGAGAGCGGGGGGGAACCTACGAGCAGTACTTC.